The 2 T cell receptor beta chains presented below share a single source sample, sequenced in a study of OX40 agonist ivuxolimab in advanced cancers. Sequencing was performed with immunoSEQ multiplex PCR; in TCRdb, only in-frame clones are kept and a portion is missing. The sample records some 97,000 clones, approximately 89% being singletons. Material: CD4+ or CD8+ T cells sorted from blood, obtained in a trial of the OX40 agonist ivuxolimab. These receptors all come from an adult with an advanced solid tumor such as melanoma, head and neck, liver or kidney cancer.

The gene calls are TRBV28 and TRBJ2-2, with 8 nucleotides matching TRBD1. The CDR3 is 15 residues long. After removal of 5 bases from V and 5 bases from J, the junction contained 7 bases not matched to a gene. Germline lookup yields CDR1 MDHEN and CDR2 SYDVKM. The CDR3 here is CASSEQGAGTGELFF. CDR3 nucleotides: TGTGCCAGCAGTGAGCAGGGGGCTGGGACCGGGGAGCTGTTTTTT.

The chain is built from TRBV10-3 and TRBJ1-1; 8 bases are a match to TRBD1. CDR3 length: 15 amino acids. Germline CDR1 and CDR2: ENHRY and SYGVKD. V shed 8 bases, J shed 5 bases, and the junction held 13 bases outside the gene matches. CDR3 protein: CAIRKWTGQGTEAFF. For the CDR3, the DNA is TGTGCCATCCGGAAGTGGACAGGGCAAGGGACTGAAGCTTTCTTT.